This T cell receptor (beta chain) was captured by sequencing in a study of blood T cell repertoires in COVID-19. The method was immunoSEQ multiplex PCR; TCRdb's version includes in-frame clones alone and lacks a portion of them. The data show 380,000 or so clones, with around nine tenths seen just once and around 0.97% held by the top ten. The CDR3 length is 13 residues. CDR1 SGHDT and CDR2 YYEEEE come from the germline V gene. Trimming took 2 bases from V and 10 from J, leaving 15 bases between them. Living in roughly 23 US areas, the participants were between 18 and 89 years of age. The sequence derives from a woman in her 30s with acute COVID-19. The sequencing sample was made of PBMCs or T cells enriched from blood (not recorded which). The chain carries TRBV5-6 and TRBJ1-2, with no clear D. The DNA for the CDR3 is TGTGCCAGCAGCTTCTCCCCCAGTCAAGACTACACCTTC. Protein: CASSFSPSQDYTF.